The 26 T cell receptor beta chains given below trace back to one sample, sequenced in a study of T cell responses to AZD1222 COVID-19 vaccine. Assay used: immunoSEQ multiplex PCR; TCRdb lists only in-frame clones, some missing. The table has approximately 130,000 clones, approximately 91% seen once. Sample: peripheral blood, taken on day 0 of AZD1222 vaccination. These receptor sequences come from an adult in good health.

The rearrangement joins TRBV5-4 to TRBJ2-1; the D call may be TRBD1 or TRBD2 (6 bases each). V was cut by 0 bases and J by 7 bases, with 11 bases left in between. The CDR3 is 14 residues long. Per the germline V gene, CDR1 is SGHNT and CDR2 is YYREEE (reference sequence). In DNA form, the CDR3 reads TGTGCCAGCAGCTTGGGGGGGCTAGCGAATGAGCAGTTCTTC. Residues: CASSLGGLANEQFF.

This chain links TRBV7-3 with TRBJ1-2; maybe TRBD1 (5 bases). Germline CDR1 and CDR2: SGHTA and FQGTGA. V was clipped by 5 bases and J by 8 bases, with 15 bases between them. The CDR3 extends over 13 amino acids. The CDR3: CASSTGTGKGYTF. CDR3 coding DNA: TGTGCCAGCAGCACCGGGACTGGGAAGGGCTACACCTTC.

The count of this clone is one. The CDR3 loop is CASGGETNEKLFF. The CDR3 coding sequence is TGTGCCAGCGGGGGGGAGACTAATGAAAAACTGTTTTTT. The chain links TRBV12-3 or TRBV12-4 to TRBJ1-4; weak D call: TRBD1 (5 bases). This CDR3 has 13 amino acids. V was cut by 8 bases and J by 2 bases, with 9 bases left in between.

The chain has TRBV2 and TRBJ2-1, with TRBD1 identical over 8 bases. Per germline, CDR1 SNHLY and CDR2 FYNNEI. This CDR3 has 14 residues. The ends lost 7 bases at V and 3 bases at J; junction bases unmatched: 5. Written as DNA, the CDR3 is TGTGCCAGCACCGAGGACAGGGTCTACAATGAGCAGTTCTTC. Residues: CASTEDRVYNEQFF.

This chain joins TRBV7-2 and TRBJ2-3; 8 nucleotides line up with TRBD1. The CDR3 contains 16 residues. In germline, CDR1 is SGHTA, CDR2 FQGNSA. J lost 1 base, V lost 4 bases, and 7 bases had no gene match. DNA of the CDR3: TGTGCCAGCAGCTGGTTGACAGGGGCGGGCACAGATACGCAGTATTTT. This sequence encodes CASSWLTGAGTDTQYF.

This chain joins TRBV7-2 and TRBJ1-1; D possibly corresponds to TRBD1 (6 bases). Germline loops: CDR1 SGHTA, CDR2 FQGNSA. Trimming took 5 bases from V and 11 from J, leaving 12 bases between them. The CDR3 loop spans 11 amino acids. CDR3 sequence: CASSLTGYAFF. The DNA of the CDR3 is TGTGCCAGCAGCCTCACAGGGTACGCTTTCTTT.

The CDR3: CASTLSGSGRSGDTQYF. Written as DNA, the CDR3 is TGTGCCAGCACCCTTTCCGGTAGCGGGAGGTCGGGAGATACGCAGTATTTT. J is TRBJ2-3 and V is TRBV28; TRBD2 matches 10 bases. The CDR3 runs to 17 residues. Germline lookup yields CDR1 MDHEN and CDR2 SYDVKM. Losses at the gene ends were 7 bases for V and 5 bases for J; bases not matched to a gene: 15.

CDR3 loop: CASSRPGPQPDTQYF. In nucleotides, the CDR3 is TGTGCCAGCAGCCGACCGGGACCTCAACCAGATACGCAGTATTTT. The genes are TRBV7-9 and TRBJ2-3; D may match TRBD1 or TRBD2 (5 bases each). The CDR3 has 15 amino acids. Germline loops: CDR1 SEHNR, CDR2 FQNEAQ (reference sequence). Trimming pared 5 bases from V and 4 bases from J, leaving 16 bases between.

The rearrangement links TRBV9 to TRBJ1-1, with D possibly matching TRBD1 (6 bases). Per the germline V gene, CDR1 is SGDLS and CDR2 is YYNGEE. V lost 2 bases and J lost 1, with 12 bases in between. This CDR3 spans 15 amino acids. CDR3 in amino acids: CASSVRGNRNTEAFF. CDR3 nucleotides: TGTGCCAGCAGCGTTAGGGGGAACAGGAACACTGAAGCTTTCTTT.

CDR3 protein: CSVGVSVGQPQHF. The CDR3 DNA reads TGCAGCGTTGGAGTATCGGTGGGTCAGCCCCAGCATTTT. The chain couples TRBV29-1 to TRBJ1-5; D gene unclear. Germline values: CDR1 SQVTM, CDR2 ANQGSEA. V dropped 4 bases and J dropped 6 bases, with 13 bases sitting between them. There are 13 residues in the CDR3.

This chain uses TRBV4-3 with TRBJ2-1, with TRBD1 as a possible D gene (7 bases). From germline, CDR1 is LGHNA and CDR2 YSLEER. V was clipped by 0 bases and J by 4 bases, with 16 bases between them. CDR3 length equals 17 residues. Here the CDR3 reads CASSQDHWQGGYNEQFF. CDR3 sequence (DNA): TGCGCCAGCAGCCAAGATCACTGGCAGGGGGGTTACAATGAGCAGTTCTTC.

In its sample, this clone was seen once. The chain employs TRBV30 and TRBJ1-2; 9 bases map to TRBD1. Per the germline V gene, CDR1 is GTSNPN and CDR2 is SVGIG (reference sequence). The CDR3 spans 12 residues. Trimming cost V 4 bases and J 8 bases; bases outside gene matches: 5. The DNA for the CDR3 is TGTGCCTGGATCCGGGACAGGGTCGGCTACACCTTC. Its translation is CAWIRDRVGYTF.

The chain couples TRBV7-9 to TRBJ2-2; D is uncertain. The germline V gene encodes CDR1 SEHNR and CDR2 FQNEAQ (reference sequence). Trimming took off 5 bases at V and 4 bases at J, with 11 bases between the two ends. The CDR3 has 14 residues. DNA of the CDR3: TGTGCCAGCAGCACGGTAGTGTTCACCGGGGAGCTGTTTTTT. Protein sequence: CASSTVVFTGELFF. Full variable domain (missing parts from reference TRBV7-9 and TRBJ2-2): DTGVSQNPRHKITKRGQNVTFRCDPISEHNRLYWYRQTLGQGPEFLTYFQNEAQLEKSRLLSDRFSAERPKGSFSTLEIQRTEQGDSAMYLCASSTVVFTGELFFGEGSRLTVL.

V usage is TRBV9 and J usage is TRBJ1-2, with a tentative D call TRBD1 (5 bases). The CDR3 is 16 amino acids. The V gene's germline CDR1 is SGDLS and CDR2 YYNGEE. V shed 5 bases and J shed 0 bases, with 17 bases lying between them. In DNA, the CDR3 is TGTGCCAGCAGTGGGCCCGAAGGGGTAACTAACTATGGCTACACCTTC. Translated, it gives CASSGPEGVTNYGYTF.

CDR3 residues: CASSLTGGPGEQFF. The CDR3 coding sequence is TGTGCCAGCAGTTTGACGGGGGGGCCGGGTGAGCAGTTCTTC. The V and J genes are TRBV27 and TRBJ2-1; TRBD2 aligns across 8 bases. The V and J ends lost 3 bases and 9 bases, in that order; junction bases with no gene match: 7. The CDR3 runs to 14 residues. Germline V gene data show CDR1 as MNHEY and CDR2 as SMNVEV (reference sequence).

The V gene is TRBV20-1, the J gene TRBJ1-2; D remains unclear. Germline loops: CDR1 DFQATT, CDR2 SNEGSKA (reference sequence). There are 13 residues in the CDR3. Trimming took 3 bases from V and 2 from J, leaving 10 bases between them. CDR3 loop: CSASRPINYGYTF. CDR3 in DNA: TGCAGTGCTAGTAGGCCGATCAACTATGGCTACACCTTC.

The chain is built from TRBV6-2 or TRBV6-3 and TRBJ1-5, with a weak D call TRBD1 (6 bases). Trimming pared 5 bases from V and 5 bases from J, leaving 10 bases between. Germline V lookup: CDR1 MNHEY, CDR2 SVGEGT. CDR3 length: 13 residues. The CDR3 loop is CASSHRAHQPQHF. DNA of the CDR3: TGTGCCAGCAGTCACAGGGCCCATCAGCCCCAGCATTTT.

The V gene is TRBV30, the J gene TRBJ1-5, with 7 bases matching TRBD1. Per the germline V gene, CDR1 is GTSNPN and CDR2 is SVGIG (reference sequence). This CDR3 is built from 14 residues. V was pared by 1 base and J by 4 bases, with 4 bases of the junction left unmatched. For the CDR3, the DNA is TGTGCCTGGAGTGCCCAGACAGGGAATCAGCCCCAGCATTTT. Translation: CAWSAQTGNQPQHF.

The chain couples TRBV6-5 to TRBJ1-1; possibly TRBD1 for D (6 bases). Trimming shortened V by 6 bases and J by 4 bases, and 18 bases separated the two germline ends. Germline CDR1 reads MNHEY; CDR2 reads SVGAGI. The CDR3 totals 15 residues. CDR3: CASSVPLGAGTEAFF. In DNA form, the CDR3 reads TGTGCCAGCAGCGTACCTCTGGGGGCAGGCACTGAAGCTTTCTTT.

The J gene is TRBJ2-1, the V gene TRBV7-3; the D gene is possibly TRBD2 (5 bases). The CDR3 totals 14 residues. Germline V gives CDR1 SGHTA, CDR2 FQGTGA. The V gene lost 5 bases and the J gene lost 7 bases, with 15 bases spanning the gap. The CDR3 nucleotides read TGTGCCAGCAGCCTTATATCCCGGGATAATGAGCAGTTCTTC. This encodes CASSLISRDNEQFF.

This clone has a single count. The chain carries TRBV7-8 and TRBJ2-7; 12 positions agree with TRBD2. The ends lost 1 base at V and 0 bases at J; junction bases unmatched: 7. The CDR3 has 18 residues. The germline CDR1 and CDR2 sequences are SGHVS and FQNEAQ. The CDR3 is CASSLDGLAGRSSYEQYF. The CDR3 DNA reads as TGTGCCAGCAGCTTAGACGGACTAGCGGGAAGGAGCTCCTACGAGCAGTACTTC.

V is TRBV11-3 and J is TRBJ2-1; D might be TRBD1 (6 bases). The CDR3 has 16 residues. The ends were cut back, 2 bases at V and 2 bases at J, with 13 bases in the middle. CDR1 and CDR2 from the germline V gene are SGHNT and YENEEA. The CDR3 DNA follows: TGTGCCAGCAGCTTAACGGTTGGGGGCACCTACAATGAGCAGTTCTTC. It is translated as CASSLTVGGTYNEQFF.

The V call is TRBV7-2, the J call TRBJ2-7; D call uncertain. The germline V and J ends were trimmed by 3 bases and 1 base, with 7 bases remaining between them. CDR3 size: 13 residues. Germline V gene data show CDR1 as SGHTA and CDR2 as FQGNSA. The CDR3 nucleotides read TGTGCCAGCAGCTTTCCTCTATCCTACGAGCAGTACTTC. Its protein product is CASSFPLSYEQYF.

V and J are TRBV29-1 and TRBJ2-7, with TRBD1 as a possible D gene (5 bases). The V gene's germline CDR1 is SQVTM and CDR2 ANQGSEA. With 2 bases removed from V and 3 bases from J, the gap between germline ends came to 11 bases. This CDR3 has 13 amino acids. CDR3 in DNA: TGCAGCGTTGAACAGGGAAAGGGCTACGAGCAGTACTTC. Amino acids: CSVEQGKGYEQYF.

The chain uses TRBV3-1 (or the pseudogene TRBV3-2) and TRBJ2-3; weak D call: TRBD1 (6 bases). The CDR3 has 19 residues. Between the trimmed V and J ends, which lost 0 bases and 0 bases, there was a span of 19 bases. Germline CDR1 and CDR2: LGHDT and YNNKEL (reference sequence). The CDR3 DNA is TGTGCCAGCAGCCAAGAAGGCGCAGGGGATACAATCAGCACAGATACGCAGTATTTT. Translation gives CASSQEGAGDTISTDTQYF.

The chain is built from TRBV18 and TRBJ1-6; D uncertain. CDR3 length: 14 residues. Trimming took off 2 bases at V and 6 bases at J, with 8 bases between the two ends. CDR1 is KGHSH, CDR2 LQKENI, per germline. This CDR3 reads CASSPGSSNSPLHF. CDR3 sequence (DNA): TGTGCCAGCTCACCAGGCAGCTCTAATTCACCCCTCCACTTT. The whole variable domain, filled in from reference TRBV18 and TRBJ1-6, reads NAGVMQNPRHLVRRRGQEARLRCSPMKGHSHVYWYRQLPEEGLKFMVYLQKENIIDESGMPKERFSAEFPKEGPSILRIQQVVRGDSAAYFCASSPGSSNSPLHFGNGTRLTVT.